This T cell receptor beta chain was retrieved from a study of T cell responses to AZD1222 COVID-19 vaccine. Findings and limits, study-wide: Nearly half of spike-specific TCRs reportedly target variant regions that are unmutated in the B.1.351 and B.1.1.7 variants. Breadth and depth of Spike-specific TCRs rose after two AZD1222 doses.

Concerning this clone: Its antigen is currently unknown.

This table comes from immunoSEQ multiplex PCR, and its TCRdb copy is limited to in-frame clones, with some not included. The data show about 260,000 clones, approximately 93% seen once. The CDR3 is made up of 16 amino acids. V was pared by 0 bases and J by 6 bases, with 17 bases between. The germline V gene encodes CDR1 SGHTA and CDR2 FQGNSA. Sequencing was performed on peripheral blood, taken on day 0 of AZD1222 vaccination. This sequence joins TRBV7-2 and TRBJ1-2; D remains unclear. The receptor was derived from an adult in good health. The CDR3 protein is CASSLAVARYWDGYTF. The DNA of the CDR3 is TGTGCCAGCAGCTTAGCAGTCGCTCGTTACTGGGATGGCTACACCTTC.